The clone carrying this T cell receptor beta chain was seen ten or more times. MiXCR, applied by TCRdb to the 5' RACE reads, yields one record per CDR3 protein. The sample lists about 96,000 distinct CDR3 sequences, roughly 15% occurring once. Per the germline V gene, CDR1 is SEHNR and CDR2 is FQNEAQ (reference sequence). The CDR3 is 15 residues long. V lost 2 bases, J lost 2 bases, and 13 bases lay in between. This sample is drawn from a study of T cells of healthy individuals. The J gene is TRBJ2-7, the V gene TRBV7-9, with D unclear. The source of this sequence is a human donor in good health. The CDR3 loop reads CASSLSVGIPYEQYF. Written as DNA, the CDR3 is TGTGCCAGCAGCTTATCTGTGGGCATTCCCTACGAGCAGTACTTC.